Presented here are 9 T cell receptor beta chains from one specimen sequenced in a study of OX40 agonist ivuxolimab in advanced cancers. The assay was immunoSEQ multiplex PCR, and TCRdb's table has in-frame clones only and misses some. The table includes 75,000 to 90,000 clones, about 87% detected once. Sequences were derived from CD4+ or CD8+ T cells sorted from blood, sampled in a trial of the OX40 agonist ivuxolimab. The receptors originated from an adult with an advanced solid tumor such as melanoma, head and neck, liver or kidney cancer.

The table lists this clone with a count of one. Here the CDR3 reads CASSLPSAFGEQYF. CDR3 nucleotides: TGCGCCAGCAGCTTGCCTAGTGCCTTTGGGGAGCAGTACTTC. V usage is TRBV5-1 and J usage is TRBJ2-7; D ambiguous. V was shortened by 1 base and J by 7 bases, with 15 bases between the two germline ends. CDR3 length: 14 amino acids. Per the germline V gene, CDR1 is SGHRS and CDR2 is YFSETQ.

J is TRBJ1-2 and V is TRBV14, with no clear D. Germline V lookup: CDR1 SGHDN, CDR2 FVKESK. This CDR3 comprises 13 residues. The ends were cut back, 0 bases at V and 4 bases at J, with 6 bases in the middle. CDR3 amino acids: CASSQDKLYGYTF. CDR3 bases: TGTGCCAGCAGCCAAGATAAGCTCTATGGCTACACCTTC.

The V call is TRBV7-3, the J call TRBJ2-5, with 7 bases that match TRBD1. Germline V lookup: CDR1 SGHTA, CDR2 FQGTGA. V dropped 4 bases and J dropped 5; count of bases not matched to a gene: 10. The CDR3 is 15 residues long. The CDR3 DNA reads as TGTGCCAGCAGCTCAAGGGGACAGTCCGAGGAGACCCAGTACTTC. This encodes CASSSRGQSEETQYF.

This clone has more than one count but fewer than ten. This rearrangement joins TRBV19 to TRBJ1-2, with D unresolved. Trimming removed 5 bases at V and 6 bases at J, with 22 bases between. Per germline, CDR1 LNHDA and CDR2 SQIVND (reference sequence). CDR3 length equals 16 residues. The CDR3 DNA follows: TGTGCCAGTAGTCCCCAGGTAGGGTTCAGGCGTGATGGCTACACCTTC. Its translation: CASSPQVGFRRDGYTF.

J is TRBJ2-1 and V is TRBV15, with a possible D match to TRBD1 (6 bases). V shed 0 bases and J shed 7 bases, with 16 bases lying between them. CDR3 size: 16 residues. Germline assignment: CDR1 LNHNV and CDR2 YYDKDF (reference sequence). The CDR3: CATSRDGSPQGNEQFF. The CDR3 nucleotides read TGTGCCACCAGCAGAGACGGTAGCCCCCAGGGGAATGAGCAGTTCTTC. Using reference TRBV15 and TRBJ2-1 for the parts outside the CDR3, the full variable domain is DAMVIQNPRYQVTQFGKPVTLSCSQTLNHNVMYWYQQKSSQAPKLLFHYYDKDFNNEADTPDNFQSRRPNTSFCFLDIRSPGLGDTAMYLCATSRDGSPQGNEQFFGPGTRLTVL.

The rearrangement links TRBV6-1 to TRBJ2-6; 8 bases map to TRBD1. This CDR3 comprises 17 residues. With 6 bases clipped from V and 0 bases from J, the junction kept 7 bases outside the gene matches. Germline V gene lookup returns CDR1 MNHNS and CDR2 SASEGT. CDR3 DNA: TGTGCCAGCAGGGAACCGGGACAGGCCTCTGGGGCCAACGTCCTGACTTTC. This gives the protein CASREPGQASGANVLTF.

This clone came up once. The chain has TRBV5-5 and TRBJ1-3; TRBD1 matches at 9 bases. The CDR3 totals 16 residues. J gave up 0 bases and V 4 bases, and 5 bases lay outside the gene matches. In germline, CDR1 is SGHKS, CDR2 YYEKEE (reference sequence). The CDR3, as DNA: TGTGCCAGCAGCGTGACAGGGGGGTCCTCTGGAAACACCATATATTTT. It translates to CASSVTGGSSGNTIYF.

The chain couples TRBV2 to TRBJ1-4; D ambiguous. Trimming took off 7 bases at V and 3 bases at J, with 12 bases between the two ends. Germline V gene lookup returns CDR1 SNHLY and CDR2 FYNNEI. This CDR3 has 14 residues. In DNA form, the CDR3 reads TGTGCCAGCAACCTGGGGTTATCTAATGAAAAACTGTTTTTT. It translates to CASNLGLSNEKLFF.

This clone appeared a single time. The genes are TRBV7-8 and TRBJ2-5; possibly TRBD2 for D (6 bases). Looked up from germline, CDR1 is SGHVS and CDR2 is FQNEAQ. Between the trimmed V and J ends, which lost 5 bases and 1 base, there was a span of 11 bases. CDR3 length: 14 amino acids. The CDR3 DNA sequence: TGTGCCAGCAGCCCAGGAGGGGCCCAAGAGACCCAGTACTTC. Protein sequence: CASSPGGAQETQYF. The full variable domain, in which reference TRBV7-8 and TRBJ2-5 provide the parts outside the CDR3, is GAGVSQSPRYKVAKRGQDVALRCDPISGHVSLFWYQQALGQGPEFLTYFQNEAQLDKSGLPSDRFFAERPEGSVSTLKIQRTQQEDSAVYLCASSPGGAQETQYFGPGTRLLVL.